This TCR beta chain was recovered during a study of blood T cells in healthy people across ages. This clonotype was detected a few times. Its antigen is not identified. Germline V gene lookup returns CDR1 MNHEY and CDR2 SMNVEV (reference sequence). Deletions cut 5 bases from V and 4 bases from J, with 15 bases between. This CDR3 region has 16 residues. Study-wide results and limits: The study found more naive CD4+ cells and higher diversity in long-lived than aged donors. Since the PBMCs were unsorted, naive and antigen-experienced cells could not be conclusively compared.

Together with a sample-barcoded 5' primer, a J-beta primer mix was included in a second PCR lasting 7 to 11 cycles. From the 5' RACE reads, TCRdb called clonotypes with MiXCR, one entry per CDR3 protein. The table records hundreds of thousands of distinct CDR3 sequences, roughly 43% of them present only once. The origin of this receptor is a man older than 75 in good health. This sequence joins TRBV27 and TRBJ2-6; D is unresolved. Specimen: blood. The CDR3 reads CASSPGSRVGANVLTF. In nucleotides, the CDR3 is TGTGCCAGCAGTCCGGGTTCTCGGGTAGGGGCCAACGTCCTGACTTTC.